This T cell receptor beta chain stems from a study of cytomegalovirus exposure and HLA in healthy donors. Findings and limits, study-wide: The study carried out a later analysis of TCR beta sequences. It associated under 20,000 of them with specific HLA alleles at a false discovery rate of 0.05. In a later analysis, V- and J-gene trimming of beta chains associated with a DCLRE1C missense variant, replicated independently. Evidence from a later analysis indicated that most CMV-associated TCR beta chains looked HLA-restricted. The authors assumed roughly uniform sequencing depth across donors for presence/absence analyses.

As regards this clone: Its antigen is currently unknown.

The CDR3 spans 15 residues. V gave up 4 bases and J gave up 6 bases, with 17 bases separating them. CDR1 is SGDLS, CDR2 YYNGEE, per germline. PCR amplification relied on 60 Vbeta primers (plus 13 Jbeta primers). Produced via immunoSEQ multiplex PCR; TCRdb's table is partial and in-frame only. The profile covers approximately 100,000 clones, with less than 80% appearing a single time and 2.5% to 3.5% taken by the ten largest. The V call is TRBV9, the J call TRBJ2-1; D may be TRBD1 (6 bases). Sequencing input: PBMCs. The receptor was isolated from a woman in her forties in good health and CMV-seronegative. Here the CDR3 reads CASSKTGWTSNEQFF. The CDR3 region has the DNA TGTGCCAGCAGCAAAACAGGGTGGACAAGCAATGAGCAGTTCTTC.